This entry lists 5 T cell receptor beta chains sequenced from one sample in a study of shared clonotypes between healthy human individuals. Clones were read by immunoSEQ multiplex PCR, and TCRdb kept only the in-frame ones, dropping some. The sample has 470,000 or so clones, approximately 81% seen once. The source material was PBMCs. The receptors derive from a woman aged 35 to 49 in good health. Some clones in this sample may be carry-over from other donors' samples.

CDR3 residues: CASSSTGRISYEQYF. For the CDR3, the DNA is TGTGCCAGCAGCTCGACAGGGAGGATCTCCTACGAGCAGTACTTC. The chain couples TRBV11-1 to TRBJ2-7; D may be TRBD1 (7 bases). Germline lookup yields CDR1 SGHAT and CDR2 FQDESV (reference sequence). This CDR3 comprises 15 residues. V lost 4 bases and J lost 0, with 13 bases in between.

This rearrangement joins TRBV18 to TRBJ1-2; maybe TRBD1 (5 bases). The germline CDR1 and CDR2 sequences are KGHSH and LQKENI. The CDR3 extends over 16 amino acids. Trimming removed 2 bases at V and 5 bases at J, with 18 bases between. The CDR3 nucleotides are TGTGCCAGCTCACCAACGAGGGGATCCACAGTTTATGGCTACACCTTC. Translation: CASSPTRGSTVYGYTF.

Concerning this clone itself: Given a much more abundant clone one base away, this may be a read error. Other DNA sequences of this sample code for an identical CDR3. V usage is TRBV5-5 and J usage is TRBJ1-1; D gene ambiguous. The CDR3 totals 12 residues. Germline lookup yields CDR1 SGHKS and CDR2 YYEKEE (reference sequence). CDR3 loop: CASSLRTTEAFF. As DNA, the CDR3 is TGTGCCAGCAGCTTGCGAACAACTGAAGCTTTCTTC.

The rearrangement links TRBV11-3 to TRBJ2-1; D gene unclear. CDR1 and CDR2 from the germline V gene are SGHNT and YENEEA. The germline V and J ends were trimmed by 4 bases and 2 bases, with 6 bases remaining between them. The CDR3 has 13 amino acids. CDR3 residues: CASSSSPYNEQFF. The CDR3 DNA sequence: TGTGCCAGCAGCTCGAGCCCCTACAATGAGCAGTTCTTC.

This chain joins TRBV28 and TRBJ2-7; D gene uncertain. The CDR3 spans 13 residues. The germline gives CDR1 MDHEN, CDR2 SYDVKM. The V gene lost 5 bases and the J gene lost 3 bases, with 11 bases spanning the gap. This CDR3 reads CASSRPPGYEQYF. The DNA of the CDR3 is TGTGCCAGCAGTCGACCCCCAGGCTACGAGCAGTACTTC.